The 10 T cell receptor beta chains presented below share a single source sample, sequenced in a study of blood T cell repertoires in COVID-19. Produced via immunoSEQ multiplex PCR; TCRdb's table is partial and in-frame only. In the table there are hundreds of thousands of clones, 83% of which are singletons. The sequencing input was peripheral blood. The receptors were sampled from a woman in her twenties or thirties with COVID-19, enrolled during active disease.

This clone has only one observation. The rearrangement joins TRBV28 to TRBJ1-2; 10 nucleotides match TRBD1. V lost 6 bases, J lost 0 bases, and 4 bases stayed unmatched. The CDR3 consists of 15 residues. Per the germline V gene, CDR1 is MDHEN and CDR2 is SYDVKM. CDR3 in DNA: TGTGCCAGCAGAAGAGGGACAGGGGCTAACTATGGCTACACCTTC. Translated, it gives CASRRGTGANYGYTF.

The CDR3: CASSPGLAGADTQYF. Written as DNA, the CDR3 is TGTGCCAGCTCACCGGGCCTAGCGGGAGCAGATACGCAGTATTTT. The chain links TRBV18 to TRBJ2-3; 10 bases agree with TRBD2. The CDR3 is made up of 15 amino acids. The J segment lost 4 bases and the V segment lost 3 bases, leaving 4 bases of the junction unmatched. Germline V lookup: CDR1 KGHSH, CDR2 LQKENI.

As for this clone: The sample carries other DNA sequences with the same CDR3. CDR3 residues: CASSQVEYNEQFF. CDR3 in DNA: TGCGCCAGCAGCCAAGTAGAATACAATGAGCAGTTCTTC. This chain joins TRBV4-1 and TRBJ2-1; D is uncertain. The CDR3 contains 13 residues. The V end was cut by 1 base, the J end by 4 bases, with 5 bases between. The germline gives CDR1 MGHRA, CDR2 YSYEKL.

V gene TRBV19 combines with J gene TRBJ1-5; D is possibly TRBD1 (5 bases). This CDR3 spans 15 amino acids. The germline V and J ends were trimmed by 5 bases and 1 base, with 12 bases remaining between them. CDR1 and CDR2 from the germline V gene are LNHDA and SQIVND (reference sequence). The CDR3 protein is CASSERRESNQPQHF. CDR3 DNA sequence: TGTGCCAGTAGTGAGCGCAGGGAAAGCAATCAGCCCCAGCATTTT. Looking up the rest from reference TRBV19 and TRBJ1-5 gives the full variable domain: DGGITQSPKYLFRKEGQNVTLSCEQNLNHDAMYWYRQDPGQGLRLIYYSQIVNDFQKGDIAEGYSVSREKKESFPLTVTSAQKNPTAFYLCASSERRESNQPQHFGDGTRLSIL.

The chain has TRBV5-1 and TRBJ2-5; 14 positions match TRBD2. Germline CDR1 SGHRS, CDR2 YFSETQ. This CDR3 has 17 residues. V gave up 3 bases and J gave up 5 bases; unmatched junction bases: 9. The CDR3 sequence: CASSSKGLAGAYETQYF. The CDR3 DNA reads as TGCGCCAGCAGCTCCAAGGGACTAGCGGGAGCTTATGAGACCCAGTACTTC.

J is TRBJ1-2 and V is TRBV29-1; D ambiguous. V shed 5 bases and J shed 5 bases, with 12 bases lying between them. Germline V gives CDR1 SQVTM, CDR2 ANQGSEA. This CDR3 contains 12 residues. CDR3 nucleotide sequence: TGCAGCGTTTCAAATCGGGAGTATGGCTACACCTTC. It is translated as CSVSNREYGYTF.

The count of this clone is one. The chain is built from TRBV4-1 and TRBJ2-1; 10 nucleotides align to TRBD2. The CDR3 covers 15 residues. The germline gives CDR1 MGHRA, CDR2 YSYEKL. V was pared by 5 bases and J by 5 bases, with 6 bases of the junction left unmatched. This CDR3 is CASSLAGGVHNEQFF. CDR3 in DNA: TGCGCCAGCAGCTTAGCGGGGGGCGTTCACAATGAGCAGTTCTTC.

The chain combines TRBV9 with TRBJ2-5; D not certain. V lost 0 bases, J lost 5 bases, and 8 bases lay in between. This CDR3 region has 13 residues. Germline V gene data show CDR1 as SGDLS and CDR2 as YYNGEE. CDR3 sequence: CASSVGGSETQYF. The CDR3 region has the DNA TGTGCCAGCAGCGTAGGAGGTAGCGAGACCCAGTACTTC.

This rearrangement joins TRBV27 to TRBJ1-2; D is possibly TRBD1 (6 bases). The CDR3 has 14 residues. Germline lookup yields CDR1 MNHEY and CDR2 SMNVEV (reference sequence). The V gene lost 1 base and the J gene lost 6 bases, with 12 bases spanning the gap. For the CDR3, the DNA is TGTGCCAGCAGTTTATTCAAGGGACAAAATGGCTACACCTTC. This encodes CASSLFKGQNGYTF.

This clone was seen only once. The rearrangement uses TRBV7-9 and TRBJ1-5, with D possibly matching TRBD1 (5 bases). Trimming took 1 base from V and 2 from J, leaving 15 bases between them. CDR1 is SEHNR and CDR2 is FQNEAQ in the germline V gene (reference sequence). This CDR3 is 17 amino acids long. In DNA, the CDR3 is TGTGCCAGCAGCTTAGTAGCAGGGAGGAGGGGCAATCAGCCCCAGCATTTT. Encoded protein: CASSLVAGRRGNQPQHF.